Following are 18 T cell receptor beta chains from one sample sequenced in a study of blood T cell repertoires in COVID-19. Sequenced by immunoSEQ multiplex PCR; TCRdb stores in-frame clones only, minus some. Of 35,000 to 55,000 clones listed, approximately 90% are singletons. The source material was peripheral blood. All receptors derive from a human donor in a cohort sampled during active COVID-19.

The chain recombines TRBV23-1 with TRBJ2-4, with 14 bases that match TRBD2. TRBV23-1 qualifies as an ORF whose function is uncertain. V shed 3 bases, J shed 3 bases, and the junction held 10 bases outside the gene matches. The CDR3 loop spans 19 amino acids. The CDR3 sequence is CASSHILGLAGEGKNIQYF. CDR3 sequence (DNA): TGCGCCAGCAGTCATATTTTGGGACTAGCGGGAGAAGGCAAAAACATTCAGTACTTC.

This chain uses TRBV6-2 or TRBV6-3 with TRBJ2-7, with TRBD2 identical over 11 bases. V shed 6 bases, J shed 3 bases, and the junction held 1 base outside the gene matches. Germline V gives CDR1 MNHEY, CDR2 SVGEGT. The CDR3 is 13 residues long. The CDR3 is CASSLAGGYEQYF. As DNA, the CDR3 is TGTGCCAGCAGCCTAGCGGGGGGCTACGAGCAGTACTTC.

The chain recombines TRBV30 with TRBJ2-6; 12 positions match TRBD1. Trimming at V came to 5 bases and at J to 4 bases, leaving 6 bases not matched to a gene. The CDR3 covers 16 residues. In germline, CDR1 is GTSNPN, CDR2 SVGIG (reference sequence). The CDR3 loop is CAWFRDRGRGANVLTF. CDR3 nucleotides: TGTGCCTGGTTCCGGGACAGGGGGCGCGGGGCCAACGTCCTGACTTTC.

The chain has TRBV24-1 and TRBJ2-2, with TRBD1 identical over 11 bases. The CDR3 is 15 residues long. Germline V gene sequence: CDR1 KGHDR, CDR2 SFDVKD. The V gene end was trimmed by 5 bases and the J gene end by 4 bases; junction bases not matched to a gene: 2. The CDR3 region is CATSGTGGFTGELFF. In DNA form, the CDR3 reads TGTGCCACCAGTGGGACAGGGGGCTTCACCGGGGAGCTGTTTTTT.

This sequence joins TRBV30 and TRBJ1-6; 9 positions match TRBD1. From germline, CDR1 is GTSNPN and CDR2 SVGIG (reference sequence). The CDR3 length is 19 residues. Germline trimming cut 2 bases from V and 6 bases from J; bases unmatched to any gene: 17. The CDR3 coding sequence is TGTGCCTGGAGTCCTACGATACCTCACAGGGGGCGCGTTAATTCACCCCTCCACTTT. Its translation is CAWSPTIPHRGRVNSPLHF.

V and J are TRBV3-1 (or the pseudogene TRBV3-2) and TRBJ2-1, with 9 bases that match TRBD2. J was trimmed by 4 bases and V by 5 bases; bases with no gene match: 9. This CDR3 comprises 16 residues. The germline gives CDR1 LGHDT, CDR2 YNNKEL (reference sequence). The CDR3, as DNA: TGTGCCAGCAGCGAAACCCCTAGCGGGATGTACAATGAGCAGTTCTTC. Translation: CASSETPSGMYNEQFF.

The chain is built from TRBV7-9 and TRBJ2-6, with a tentative D call TRBD1 (6 bases). This CDR3 is 17 amino acids long. Trimming shortened V by 4 bases and J by 0 bases, and 13 bases separated the two germline ends. From germline, CDR1 is SEHNR and CDR2 FQNEAQ (reference sequence). The CDR3 reads CASSSYWTVSGANVLTF. The CDR3 DNA reads TGTGCCAGCAGCTCGTATTGGACAGTCTCTGGGGCCAACGTCCTGACTTTC. The variable domain in full, with the rest retrieved from reference TRBV7-9 and TRBJ2-6, is DTGVSQNPRHKITKRGQNVTFRCDPISEHNRLYWYRQTLGQGPEFLTYFQNEAQLEKSRLLSDRFSAERPKGSFSTLEIQRTEQGDSAMYLCASSSYWTVSGANVLTFGAGSRLTVL.

This chain connects TRBV19 to TRBJ2-1, with 7 bases fitting TRBD2. The CDR3 length is 15 residues. Germline assignment: CDR1 LNHDA and CDR2 SQIVND (reference sequence). Losses at the gene ends were 3 bases for V and 4 bases for J; bases not matched to a gene: 6. The CDR3 nucleotides are TGTGCCAGTAGTATTTCGCTAGCGGTTTACAATGAGCAGTTCTTC. Translated: CASSISLAVYNEQFF.

The chain couples TRBV2 to TRBJ2-7; 8 bases align to TRBD1. In germline, CDR1 is SNHLY, CDR2 FYNNEI. The V and J ends lost 3 bases and 2 bases, in that order; junction bases with no gene match: 3. This CDR3 is built from 14 residues. CDR3 in amino acids: CASSDRTGTYEQYF. CDR3 DNA sequence: TGTGCCAGCAGTGATAGGACAGGGACCTACGAGCAGTACTTC.

The chain has TRBV11-2 and TRBJ1-3; D remains ambiguous. Germline CDR1 reads SGHAT; CDR2 reads FQNNGV. V was shortened by 4 bases and J by 1 base, with 8 bases between the two germline ends. The CDR3 contains 14 residues. CDR3 residues: CASSSSKSGNTIYF. The DNA of the CDR3 is TGTGCCAGCAGCTCGAGTAAATCTGGAAACACCATATATTTT. Drawing the rest from reference TRBV11-2 and TRBJ1-3, the complete variable domain is EAGVAQSPRYKIIEKRQSVAFWCNPISGHATLYWYQQILGQGPKLLIQFQNNGVVDDSQLPKDRFSAERLKGVDSTLKIQPAKLEDSAVYLCASSSSKSGNTIYFGEGSWLTVV.

The chain is built from TRBV15 and TRBJ1-6; D possibly corresponds to TRBD1 (5 bases). With 5 bases removed from V and 9 bases from J, the gap between germline ends came to 14 bases. The CDR3 runs to 14 residues. The V gene's germline CDR1 is LNHNV and CDR2 YYDKDF (reference sequence). The CDR3 is CATSRGESFSPLHF. The CDR3 nucleotides read TGTGCCACCAGCCGAGGGGAGTCTTTTTCACCCCTCCACTTT.

This chain connects TRBV6-6 to TRBJ2-7; 8 bases align to TRBD1. Trimming cost V 4 bases and J 9 bases; bases outside gene matches: 14. The germline V gene encodes CDR1 MNHNY and CDR2 SVGAGI (reference sequence). The CDR3 consists of 15 residues. The CDR3 DNA is TGTGCCAGCAGTTCCGGCAGCCGGACAGGGTTGTGGCAGTACTTC. It is translated as CASSSGSRTGLWQYF.

The chain has TRBV10-3 and TRBJ1-5; 8 positions agree with TRBD1. With V trimmed by 7 bases and J by 7 bases, 6 bases remained unmatched. The CDR3 has 13 residues. CDR1 ENHRY and CDR2 SYGVKD come from the germline V gene. The CDR3 nucleotides read TGTGCCATCATCCCGGACAGGGAGCAGCCCCAGCATTTT. Translation gives CAIIPDREQPQHF.

V and J are TRBV27 and TRBJ2-7; D remains ambiguous. V was clipped by 2 bases and J by 2 bases, with 10 bases between them. The CDR3 is made up of 14 amino acids. CDR1 and CDR2 (germline): MNHEY, SMNVEV (reference sequence). The CDR3 coding sequence is TGTGCCAGCAGTTTAAGCACGTCAACCTACGAGCAGTACTTC. It translates to CASSLSTSTYEQYF.

The chain is built from TRBV4-1 and TRBJ1-4; tentative D call: TRBD1 (5 bases). The CDR3 consists of 16 residues. Trimming took off 4 bases at V and 7 bases at J, with 19 bases between the two ends. Germline V gene sequence: CDR1 MGHRA, CDR2 YSYEKL. Written as DNA, the CDR3 is TGCGCCAGCAGCCGAGCAATCCTGGGGGGGGGTGAAAAACTGTTTTTT. It is translated as CASSRAILGGGEKLFF.

This chain uses TRBV12-3 or TRBV12-4 with TRBJ2-7, with 11 bases fitting TRBD2. There are 13 residues in the CDR3. V trimming: 6 bases; J trimming: 3 bases; junction bases outside the gene matches: 1. CDR3 sequence: CASSLAGGYEQYF. In nucleotides, the CDR3 is TGTGCCAGCAGCCTAGCGGGGGGCTACGAGCAGTACTTC.

The V call is TRBV11-2, the J call TRBJ2-2; 9 bases are shared with TRBD2. Germline-derived CDR1 and CDR2 are SGHAT and FQNNGV. J gave up 4 bases and V 1 base, and 4 bases lay outside the gene matches. The CDR3 covers 16 residues. This CDR3 is CASSLVAGGPTGELFF. The CDR3 coding sequence is TGTGCCAGCAGCTTAGTGGCGGGAGGGCCCACCGGGGAGCTGTTTTTT.

The chain combines TRBV19 with TRBJ2-7, with TRBD1 matching 10 bases. The V and J ends lost 0 bases and 2 bases, in that order; junction bases with no gene match: 1. CDR3 length: 15 amino acids. Germline CDR1 reads LNHDA; CDR2 reads SQIVND (reference sequence). The chain's CDR3 is CASSIEGTGAYEQYF. CDR3 sequence (DNA): TGTGCCAGTAGTATAGAAGGGACAGGGGCCTACGAGCAGTACTTC.